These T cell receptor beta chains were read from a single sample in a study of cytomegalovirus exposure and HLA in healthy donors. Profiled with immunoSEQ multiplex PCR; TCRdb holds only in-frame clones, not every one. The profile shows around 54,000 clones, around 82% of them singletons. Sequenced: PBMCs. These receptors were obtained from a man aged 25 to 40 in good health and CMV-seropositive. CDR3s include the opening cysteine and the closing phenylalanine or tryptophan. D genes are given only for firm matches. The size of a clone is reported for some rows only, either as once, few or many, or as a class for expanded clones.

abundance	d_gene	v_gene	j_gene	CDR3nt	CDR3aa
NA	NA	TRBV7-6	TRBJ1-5	TGTGCCAGCAGCTTGGGGGGTATCCAGCCCCAGCATTTT	CASSLGGIQPQHF
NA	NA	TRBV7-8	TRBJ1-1	TGTGCCAGCAGCTTATACAGGAACACTGAAGCTTTCTTT	CASSLYRNTEAFF
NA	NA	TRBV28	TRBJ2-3	TGTGCCAGCAGTAGAAACAGGGAAGGGAGCACAGATACGCAGTATTTT	CASSRNREGSTDTQYF
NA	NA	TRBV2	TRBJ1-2	TGTGCCAGCAGTGGGGGGGATTCCTATGGCTACACCTTC	CASSGGDSYGYTF
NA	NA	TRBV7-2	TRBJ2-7	TGTGCCAGCAGCACAGTTTACGGCGACGAGCAGTACTTC	CASSTVYGDEQYF
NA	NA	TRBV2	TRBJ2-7	TGTGCCAGCAGTGAGATGGGACTCACTACCTACGAGCAGTACTTC	CASSEMGLTTYEQYF
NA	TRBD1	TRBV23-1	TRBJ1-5	TGCGCCAGTCACCGGGGGGGCCGGGACAGGGATAGCAATCAGCCCCAGCATTTT	CASHRGGRDRDSNQPQHF
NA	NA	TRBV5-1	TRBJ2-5	TGCGCCAGCAGCTTGGGAGTTCGGCAAGAGACCCAGTACTTC	CASSLGVRQETQYF
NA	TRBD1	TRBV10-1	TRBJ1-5	TGCGCCAGCACCCCGCGACAGGGGGAGACTAGCAATCAGCCCCAGCATTTT	CASTPRQGETSNQPQHF
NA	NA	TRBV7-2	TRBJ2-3	TGTGCCAGCAGCTCGGACTTCTTTCCCCAGTATTTT	CASSSDFFPQYF
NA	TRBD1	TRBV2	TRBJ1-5	TGTGCCAGCTCACTGGGACAGGCCGAGAATCAGCCCCAGCATTTT	CASSLGQAENQPQHF
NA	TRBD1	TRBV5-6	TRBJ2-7	TGTGCCAGCAGCCCTAGGACAGGGTCCTACGAGCAGTACTTC	CASSPRTGSYEQYF
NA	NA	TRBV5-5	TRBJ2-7	TGTGCCAGCAGCCAAACTAGTCCCAGCTCCTACGAGCAGTACTTC	CASSQTSPSSYEQYF
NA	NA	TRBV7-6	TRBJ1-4	TGTGCCAGCAGCGCTACTCGGGAAAGCGGTGAAAAACTGTTTTTT	CASSATRESGEKLFF
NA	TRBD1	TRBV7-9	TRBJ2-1	TGTGCCAGCAGCTTCTCGGGACAGGGGACAGGCTATGAGCAGTTCTTC	CASSFSGQGTGYEQFF
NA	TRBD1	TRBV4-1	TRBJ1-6	TGCGCCAGCAGCCAAGGCCGACAGGGCCCCAAGTTTAATTCACCCCTCCACTTT	CASSQGRQGPKFNSPLHF
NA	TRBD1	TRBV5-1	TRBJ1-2	TGCGCCAGCAGCCGGGGACAGGGAGGTGGCTACACCTTC	CASSRGQGGGYTF
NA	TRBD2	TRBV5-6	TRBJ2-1	TGTGCCAGCAGCTTGATAGGACTAGCGGGGGAAAGGGTTAATGAGCAGTTCTTC	CASSLIGLAGERVNEQFF
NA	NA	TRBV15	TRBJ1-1	TGTGCCACCAGCAGAGGGGGGCAGGCTGAAGCTTTCTTT	CATSRGGQAEAFF
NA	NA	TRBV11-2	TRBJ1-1	TGTGCCAGCAGCACCGCAACTGAAGCTCTCTTT	CASSTATEALF
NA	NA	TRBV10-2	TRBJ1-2	TGCGCCAGCACCGGACAAATCCGCAACTATGGCTACACCTTC	CASTGQIRNYGYTF
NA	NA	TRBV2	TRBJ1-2	TGTGCCAGCAGTGAATTCGCGGGGGCCACCTTC	CASSEFAGATF
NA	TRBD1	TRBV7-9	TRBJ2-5	TGTGCCAGCAGTCCTCCCCCGGGACAGGGGAAAGAGACCCAGTACTTC	CASSPPPGQGKETQYF
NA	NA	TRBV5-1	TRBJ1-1	TGCGCCAGCAGCTTGTTACAGAAGGACACTGAAGCTTTCTTT	CASSLLQKDTEAFF
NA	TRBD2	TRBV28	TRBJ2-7	TGTGCCAGCAGCCGGGGGGGGAAGCAGTACTTC	CASSRGGKQYF
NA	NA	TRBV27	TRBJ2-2	TGTGCCAGCAGTTATAACGGGGAGCTGTTTTTT	CASSYNGELFF
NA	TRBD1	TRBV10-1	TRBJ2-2	TGCGCCAGCAGCGCCTCCGACAGGGTGGGGACCGGGGAGCTGTTTTTT	CASSASDRVGTGELFF
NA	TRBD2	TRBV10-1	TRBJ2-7	TGCGCCGACAGGGGACTAGCGGGGGGCGAGCAGTACTTC	CADRGLAGGEQYF
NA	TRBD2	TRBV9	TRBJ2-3	TGTGCCAGCAGCGTACTAGCGGGGAGCACAGATACGCAGTATTTT	CASSVLAGSTDTQYF
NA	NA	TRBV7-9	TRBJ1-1	TGTGCCAGCAGCGACCCTCGACAGCAGAACACTGAAGCTTTCTTT	CASSDPRQQNTEAFF
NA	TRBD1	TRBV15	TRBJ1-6	TGTGCCACCAGCAGTGCAATCCGGGACAGACACCGGACTTTTCTTAATTCACCCCTCCACTTT	CATSSAIRDRHRTFLNSPLHF
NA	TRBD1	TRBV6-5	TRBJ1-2	TGTGCCAGCAGTGTACCGGGACAGGGTAGCGCCTCATTC	CASSVPGQGSASF
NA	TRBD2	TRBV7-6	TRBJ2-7	TGTGCCAGCAGCGAACTAGCGGGGGGTCGGAACGAGCAGTACTTC	CASSELAGGRNEQYF
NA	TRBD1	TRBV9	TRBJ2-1	TGTGCCAGCAGCTCAGGGGGTGTACGGTTGAATGAGCAGTTCTTC	CASSSGGVRLNEQFF
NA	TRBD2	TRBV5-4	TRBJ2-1	TGTGCCAGCAGCTTGGCTAGCGGGGGGTCGATTTACAATGAGCAGTTCTTC	CASSLASGGSIYNEQFF
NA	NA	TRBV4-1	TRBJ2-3	TGCGCCAGCAGCCAAGTTACAGAACCCCCCTTCACAGATACGCAGTATTTT	CASSQVTEPPFTDTQYF
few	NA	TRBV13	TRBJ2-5	TGTGCCAGCAGCTTAAGGGGTCTTCTAGAGACCCAGTACTTC	CASSLRGLLETQYF
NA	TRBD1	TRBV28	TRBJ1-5	TGTGCCAGCAGTTTAATACAGGGGAGCAATCAGCCCCAGCATTTT	CASSLIQGSNQPQHF
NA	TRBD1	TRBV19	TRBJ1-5	TGTGCCAGTCATCGGGGACAGGGTAGACTGATGGAGCCCCAGCATTTT	CASHRGQGRLMEPQHF
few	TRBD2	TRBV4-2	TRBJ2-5	TGTGCCAGCAGCCGGACTAGCGGGGGGCAAGAGACCCAGTACTTC	CASSRTSGGQETQYF
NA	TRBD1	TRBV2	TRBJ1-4	TGTGCCAGCCGGGACAGGGAAACAAATGAAAAACTGTTTTTT	CASRDRETNEKLFF
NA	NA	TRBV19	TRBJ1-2	TGTGCCAGTAGTTTAAACAGGGCTGCTGACTATGGCTACACCTTC	CASSLNRAADYGYTF
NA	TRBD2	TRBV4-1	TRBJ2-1	TGCGCCAGCAGCCAAGAGGGGGGGACTTACAATGAGCAGTTCTTC	CASSQEGGTYNEQFF
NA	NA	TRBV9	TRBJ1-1	TGTGCCAGCAGCCCGTTGAACACTGAAGCTTTCTTT	CASSPLNTEAFF
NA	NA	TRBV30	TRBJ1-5	TGTGCCTGGAGACTCTCCGGGCCCCAGCATTTT	CAWRLSGPQHF
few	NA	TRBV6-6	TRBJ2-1	TGTGCCAGCAGTTACTCCGGGGAGATACAGTTCTTC	CASSYSGEIQFF
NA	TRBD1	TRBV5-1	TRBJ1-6	TGCGCCAGCAGCCCGATGGCAGGGGGCGGGTCACCCCTCCACTTT	CASSPMAGGGSPLHF
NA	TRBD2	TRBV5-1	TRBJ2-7	TGCGCCAGCAGCCGGACTAGTTCCTACGAGCAGTACTTC	CASSRTSSYEQYF
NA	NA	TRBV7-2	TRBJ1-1	TGTGCCAGCAGCCCAACGAGGGAGACTGAAGCTTTCTTT	CASSPTRETEAFF
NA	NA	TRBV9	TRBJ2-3	TGTGCCAGCAGCGTTTTCGAGAACGTTCAGTATTTT	CASSVFENVQYF
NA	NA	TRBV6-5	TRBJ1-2	TGTGCCAGCAGTTACTCGACGGGGGGAGGGAACTATGGCTACACCTTC	CASSYSTGGGNYGYTF
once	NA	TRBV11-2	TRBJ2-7	TGTGCCAGCAGCTTAAGACAATACGAGCAGTACTTC	CASSLRQYEQYF
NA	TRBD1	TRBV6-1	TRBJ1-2	TGTGCCAGCAGTGCCAACCCAAGGGGACAGGGTGGCTACACCTTC	CASSANPRGQGGYTF